A selection of T cell receptor beta chains follows, all from one sample in a study of cytomegalovirus exposure and HLA in healthy donors. The method was immunoSEQ multiplex PCR; TCRdb's version includes in-frame clones alone and lacks a portion of them. The data contain about 130,000 clones, 75% to 80% of them singletons. Sequencing was carried out using PBMCs. These receptors originate from a man aged 35-49 years in good health and CMV-seronegative. CDR3s include the opening cysteine and the closing phenylalanine or tryptophan. Each record gives: J gene, D gene, V gene, clone size, CDR3 DNA, CDR3 protein. The D gene is left open where the match is weak. Not all rows give a size; the values are once, few, many and, for expanded clones, a class.

j_gene: TRBJ2-1
d_gene: TRBD2
v_gene: TRBV5-1
abundance: .
CDR3nt: TGCGCCAGCAGTTATAGCGGGGGGATTGATGAGCAGTTCTTC
CDR3aa: CASSYSGGIDEQFF

j_gene: TRBJ2-5
d_gene: TRBD1
v_gene: TRBV5-1
abundance: .
CDR3nt: TGCGCCAGCAGCCTACCGGGACAGGGAGGAGAGACCCAGTACTTC
CDR3aa: CASSLPGQGGETQYF

j_gene: TRBJ1-5
d_gene: .
v_gene: TRBV27
abundance: .
CDR3nt: TGTGCCAGCAGTTTATCAGGACTTAATCAGCCCCAGCATTTT
CDR3aa: CASSLSGLNQPQHF

j_gene: TRBJ1-4
d_gene: .
v_gene: TRBV29-1
abundance: .
CDR3nt: TGCAGCGCGAAAGGTCAGGCCAGTGAAAAACTGTTTTTT
CDR3aa: CSAKGQASEKLFF

j_gene: TRBJ2-2
d_gene: TRBD2
v_gene: TRBV7-2
abundance: .
CDR3nt: TGTGCCAGCAGCTTAATGGCGGGGGGGAACACCGGGGAGCTGTTTTTT
CDR3aa: CASSLMAGGNTGELFF

j_gene: TRBJ2-7
d_gene: TRBD1
v_gene: TRBV9
abundance: .
CDR3nt: TGTGCCAGCAGCGCCCGGGACAGGCCCTACGAGCAGTACTTC
CDR3aa: CASSARDRPYEQYF

j_gene: TRBJ1-6
d_gene: TRBD1
v_gene: TRBV2
abundance: .
CDR3nt: TGTGCCAGCAGCGGACAGGGGAGCTCCTATAATTCACCCCTCCACTTT
CDR3aa: CASSGQGSSYNSPLHF

j_gene: TRBJ2-7
d_gene: TRBD2
v_gene: TRBV9
abundance: once
CDR3nt: TGTGCCAGCAGCGCAGCGGGGGGGACCTACGAGCAGTACTTC
CDR3aa: CASSAAGGTYEQYF

j_gene: TRBJ2-1
d_gene: .
v_gene: TRBV7-2
abundance: once
CDR3nt: TGTGCCAGCAGCCGCGGCTTTGGCAATGAGCAGTTCTTC
CDR3aa: CASSRGFGNEQFF

j_gene: TRBJ1-3
d_gene: TRBD1
v_gene: TRBV6-6
abundance: .
CDR3nt: TGTGCCAGCAGTTACCCGGGACAGGGCTCTGGAAACACCATATATTTT
CDR3aa: CASSYPGQGSGNTIYF

j_gene: TRBJ2-7
d_gene: TRBD1
v_gene: TRBV7-9
abundance: .
CDR3nt: TGTGCCAGCAGACACACCGGGACAGGGGGCGACGAGCAGTACTTC
CDR3aa: CASRHTGTGGDEQYF

j_gene: TRBJ2-7
d_gene: .
v_gene: TRBV9
abundance: once
CDR3nt: TGTGCCAGCAGCGTAGGCACAGGCCAATACGAGCAGTACTTC
CDR3aa: CASSVGTGQYEQYF

j_gene: TRBJ2-1
d_gene: TRBD2
v_gene: TRBV5-8
abundance: .
CDR3nt: TGTGCCAGCAGCACCGGGACTAGCGGGGGGGCGGGCGAGCAGTTCTTC
CDR3aa: CASSTGTSGGAGEQFF

j_gene: TRBJ1-5
d_gene: .
v_gene: TRBV2
abundance: .
CDR3nt: TGTGCCAGCAGTCGGGGGAATCAGCCCCAGCATTTT
CDR3aa: CASSRGNQPQHF

j_gene: TRBJ1-2
d_gene: .
v_gene: TRBV5-4
abundance: .
CDR3nt: TGTGCCAGCAGGGGCGATAACTATGGCTACACCTTC
CDR3aa: CASRGDNYGYTF